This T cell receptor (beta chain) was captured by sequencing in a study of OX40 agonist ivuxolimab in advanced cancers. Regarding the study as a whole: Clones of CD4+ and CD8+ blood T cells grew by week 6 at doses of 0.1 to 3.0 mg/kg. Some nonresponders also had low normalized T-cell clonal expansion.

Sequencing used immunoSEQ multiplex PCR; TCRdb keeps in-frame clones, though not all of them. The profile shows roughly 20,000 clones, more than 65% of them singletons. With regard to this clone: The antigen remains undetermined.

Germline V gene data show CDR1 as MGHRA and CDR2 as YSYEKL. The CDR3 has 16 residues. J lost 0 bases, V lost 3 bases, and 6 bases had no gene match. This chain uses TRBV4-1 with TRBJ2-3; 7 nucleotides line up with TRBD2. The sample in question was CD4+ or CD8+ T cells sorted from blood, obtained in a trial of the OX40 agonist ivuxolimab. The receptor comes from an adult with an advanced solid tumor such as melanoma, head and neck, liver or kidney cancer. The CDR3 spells CASSQQAGTSTDTQYF. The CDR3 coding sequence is TGCGCCAGCAGCCAGCAAGCGGGGACGAGCACAGATACGCAGTATTTT.